These 32 T cell receptor beta chains were all obtained from the same sample, sequenced in a study of long-term antiretroviral therapy in people with HIV. The authors ran the immunoSEQ assay, v3.0, at survey level. Assay: immunoSEQ multiplex PCR; the TCRdb copy retains only in-frame clones and omits some. The sample lists fewer than 25,000 clones, 81% seen once, with roughly 6.6% in the top ten. This specimen consisted of unsorted PBMCs, obtained 1.5 years after starting antiretroviral therapy. The source of these receptors is a man in his thirties or forties with HIV.

In this sample, this clone turned up a few times. The chain employs TRBV6-5 and TRBJ2-7, with 8 bases that match TRBD1. The germline V gene encodes CDR1 MNHEY and CDR2 SVGAGI. The trim removed 6 bases at V and 6 bases at J, leaving 4 bases unmatched. The CDR3 is 12 amino acids. CDR3 sequence: CASRTTGVEQYF. For the CDR3, the DNA is TGTGCCAGCAGAACGACAGGGGTCGAGCAGTACTTC.

CDR3 bases: TGTGCCTGGAGTGTACGGGGCTACAATGAGCAGTTCTTC. This encodes CAWSVRGYNEQFF. The V and J genes are TRBV30 and TRBJ2-1, with a possible D match to TRBD2 (5 bases). Germline V gene data show CDR1 as GTSNPN and CDR2 as SVGIG (reference sequence). Trimming pared 0 bases from V and 3 bases from J, leaving 6 bases between. The CDR3 sequence is 13 residues long.

The chain is built from TRBV13 and TRBJ2-7, with a possible D match to TRBD1 (8 bases). V lost 10 bases and J 6 bases, leaving 19 bases between the germline ends. CDR1 is PRHDT and CDR2 is FYEKMQ in the germline V gene (reference sequence). This CDR3 is built from 13 residues. CDR3 residues: CATQGAGVGEQYF. DNA of the CDR3: TGTGCCACCCAGGGGGCGGGAGTAGGCGAGCAGTACTTC.

The chain links TRBV30 to TRBJ1-2, with a tentative D call TRBD1 (5 bases). The CDR3 spans 14 residues. Trimming stripped 1 base from V and 6 bases from J, with 15 bases between. CDR1 and CDR2 (germline): GTSNPN, SVGIG (reference sequence). CDR3 in DNA: TGTGCCTGGAGTGAGGATGTAGGGGTAGATGGCTACACCTTC. Translation gives CAWSEDVGVDGYTF.

The V gene is TRBV23-1, the J gene TRBJ2-6; a possible D gene is TRBD2 (5 bases). TRBV23-1 is identified as an open reading frame with a role that is uncertain. Trimming stripped 3 bases from V and 0 bases from J, with 18 bases between. CDR3 size: 19 residues. DNA for the CDR3: TGCGCCAGCAGTCATCGGCGGACTGGCGCCGGCTCTGGGGCCAACGTCCTGACTTTC. Protein product: CASSHRRTGAGSGANVLTF.

V gene TRBV4-1 combines with J gene TRBJ2-2, with D perhaps being TRBD1 or TRBD2 (5 bases each). The germline V and J ends were trimmed by 7 bases and 0 bases, with 15 bases remaining between them. This CDR3 comprises 16 residues. The germline gives CDR1 MGHRA, CDR2 YSYEKL. The CDR3 loop reads CASTPGPGTNTGELFF. CDR3 sequence (DNA): TGCGCCAGCACTCCGGGGCCCGGGACGAACACCGGGGAGCTGTTTTTT.

This chain links TRBV11-2 with TRBJ2-2; a weak D match, TRBD2 (6 bases). Trimming removed 8 bases at V and 5 bases at J, with 27 bases between. The germline V gene encodes CDR1 SGHAT and CDR2 FQNNGV. The CDR3 runs 18 residues. The CDR3 loop is CASGRGTSFAGGTGELFF. CDR3 sequence (DNA): TGTGCCAGCGGGCGCGGGACTTCTTTTGCGGGTGGGACCGGGGAGCTGTTTTTT.

This clone showed up just once. The chain recombines TRBV7-9 with TRBJ2-7; D gene uncertain. The germline V gene has CDR1 SEHNR and CDR2 FQNEAQ (reference sequence). Trimming left V 5 bases short and J 0 bases short, with 8 bases between. The CDR3 extends over 13 amino acids. CDR3 region: CASSDPYSYEQYF. CDR3 DNA: TGTGCCAGCAGCGACCCTTACTCCTACGAGCAGTACTTC.

The rearrangement joins TRBV5-6 to TRBJ2-3; D uncertain. CDR1 and CDR2 from the germline V gene are SGHDT and YYEEEE. V shed 0 bases and J shed 2 bases, with 13 bases lying between them. The CDR3 spans 16 residues. The CDR3 sequence: CASSLEVYRYTDTQYF. CDR3 DNA: TGTGCCAGCAGCTTGGAGGTTTACAGATACACAGATACGCAGTATTTT.

The gene calls are TRBV4-3 and TRBJ1-3; D might be TRBD1 (6 bases). Trimming cost V 0 bases and J 0 bases, with 6 bases left between them. Germline loops: CDR1 LGHNA, CDR2 YSLEER. The length of the CDR3 is 15 residues. The CDR3 region is CASSQDRGSGNTIYF. In DNA, the CDR3 is TGCGCCAGCAGCCAAGACAGGGGCTCTGGAAACACCATATATTTT.

This clone occurred once. The genes are TRBV2 and TRBJ2-5, with TRBD1 identical over 12 bases. The CDR3 runs 16 residues. Germline values: CDR1 SNHLY, CDR2 FYNNEI. Trimming at V came to 6 bases and at J to 0 bases, leaving 5 bases not matched to a gene. CDR3 sequence: CASSAGTGGYQETQYF. CDR3 sequence (DNA): TGTGCCAGCAGCGCCGGGACAGGGGGCTACCAAGAGACCCAGTACTTC. The full variable domain, rest sourced from reference TRBV2 and TRBJ2-5, is EPEVTQTPSHQVTQMGQEVILRCVPISNHLYFYWYRQILGQKVEFLVSFYNNEISEKSEIFDDQFSVERPDGSNFTLKIRSTKLEDSAMYFCASSAGTGGYQETQYFGPGTRLLVL.

The rearrangement uses TRBV28 and TRBJ2-1, with 9 bases identical to TRBD1. Trimming removed 3 bases from V and 3 bases from J; junction bases left unmatched: 6. The germline V gene encodes CDR1 MDHEN and CDR2 SYDVKM. This CDR3 region has 16 residues. The CDR3 sequence is CASSLEQGAIYNEQFF. Here the CDR3 DNA reads TGTGCCAGCAGTTTGGAACAGGGGGCGATCTACAATGAGCAGTTCTTC.

V is TRBV6-5 and J is TRBJ2-7, with TRBD1 identical over 8 bases. V shed 7 bases and J 0 bases; nucleotides not matched to a gene: 8. Germline V gene sequence: CDR1 MNHEY, CDR2 SVGAGI. The CDR3 is made up of 15 amino acids. CDR3 in amino acids: CASKNQGANSYEQYF. The CDR3 bases are TGTGCCAGCAAAAACCAGGGGGCCAACTCCTACGAGCAGTACTTC.

This clone appeared a single time. V gene TRBV11-3 combines with J gene TRBJ2-1; possibly TRBD2 for D (7 bases). CDR3 length: 13 amino acids. The germline V gene encodes CDR1 SGHNT and CDR2 YENEEA. CDR3 DNA: TGTGCTACTTCTAACGGGGGGCGGAATGAGCAGTTCTTC. Translating it yields CATSNGGRNEQFF. Drawing the rest from reference TRBV11-3 and TRBJ2-1, the complete variable domain is EAGVVQSPRYKIIEKKQPVAFWCNPISGHNTLYWYLQNLGQGPELLIRYENEEAVDDSQLPKDRFSAERLKGVDSTLKIQPAELGDSAVYLCATSNGGRNEQFFGPGTRLTVL.

The V and J genes are TRBV5-4 and TRBJ2-7; 7 bases map to TRBD1. Germline CDR1 and CDR2: SGHNT and YYREEE (reference sequence). The V gene end was trimmed by 4 bases and the J gene end by 1 base; junction bases not matched to a gene: 5. The CDR3 consists of 14 residues. CDR3 sequence (DNA): TGTGCCAGCAGCCTACGGGACAGTTCCTACGAGCAGTACTTC. Amino acid sequence: CASSLRDSSYEQYF.

V and J are TRBV10-2 and TRBJ2-7, with TRBD1 matching over 10 bases. V trimming: 6 bases; J trimming: 2 bases; junction bases outside the gene matches: 4. The CDR3 is 14 residues long. The germline V gene has CDR1 WSHSY and CDR2 SAAADI. The CDR3 DNA is TGCGCCAGCAGGGTGACAGGGGGCACCTACGAGCAGTACTTC. It yields the protein CASRVTGGTYEQYF.

The V gene is TRBV6-5, the J gene TRBJ1-1; 8 bases are a match to TRBD1. From germline, CDR1 is MNHEY and CDR2 SVGAGI. This CDR3 spans 14 amino acids. V was clipped by 2 bases and J by 5 bases; unmatched bases: 4. CDR3 nucleotides: TGTGCCAGCAGTTACCCAGGGGGCAGAACTGAAGCTTTCTTT. Protein sequence: CASSYPGGRTEAFF.

For the CDR3, the DNA is TGTGCCAGCAGGGGACCGGGGGATAGCAATCAGCCCCAGCATTTT. It translates to CASRGPGDSNQPQHF. The chain combines TRBV6-6 with TRBJ1-5; TRBD1 is a possible D gene (5 bases). This CDR3 is built from 15 residues. In germline, CDR1 is MNHNY, CDR2 SVGAGI (reference sequence). The ends were cut back, 6 bases at V and 0 bases at J, with 12 bases in the middle.

V is TRBV4-3 and J is TRBJ1-5, with 7 bases identical to TRBD1. The CDR3 consists of 15 residues. Losses at the gene ends were 3 bases for V and 2 bases for J; bases not matched to a gene: 4. Germline assignment: CDR1 LGHNA and CDR2 YSLEER. The CDR3 coding sequence is TGCGCCAGCAGCCACGGCAGGGGGGGCAATCAGCCCCAGCATTTT. As protein: CASSHGRGGNQPQHF.

CDR3: CASSMGLAGGDGELFF. In DNA, the CDR3 is TGTGCCAGTAGTATGGGACTAGCGGGAGGAGACGGGGAGCTGTTTTTT. The chain couples TRBV19 to TRBJ2-2; TRBD2 matches at 15 bases. Germline V CDR1 and CDR2: LNHDA, SQIVND (reference sequence). This CDR3 is 16 amino acids long. V was clipped by 3 bases and J by 7 bases; unmatched bases: 3.

The chain carries TRBV11-3 and TRBJ2-2; D call uncertain. This CDR3 has 17 amino acids. Looked up from germline, CDR1 is SGHNT and CDR2 is YENEEA. The V end lost 4 bases, the J end lost 4 bases, and 19 bases lay between the germline ends. The CDR3 spells CASSSPWGIGSTGELFF. Here the CDR3 DNA reads TGTGCCAGCAGCTCCCCATGGGGTATTGGTAGCACCGGGGAGCTGTTTTTT.

The chain uses TRBV5-4 and TRBJ1-1; D ambiguous. Germline V gene lookup returns CDR1 SGHNT and CDR2 YYREEE (reference sequence). V was trimmed by 4 bases and J by 0 bases, leaving 13 bases between them. The CDR3 sequence is 15 residues long. The CDR3 protein is CASSPPGPVNTEAFF. The DNA of the CDR3 is TGTGCCAGCAGCCCACCGGGCCCGGTGAACACTGAAGCTTTCTTT.

The chain links TRBV7-9 to TRBJ1-5, with D possibly matching TRBD1 (5 bases). This CDR3 comprises 14 residues. V was clipped by 3 bases and J by 5 bases, with 11 bases between them. CDR1 is SEHNR, CDR2 FQNEAQ, per germline (reference sequence). The CDR3 region is CASSFQGPYQPQHF. The CDR3 DNA follows: TGTGCCAGCAGCTTCCAGGGACCCTATCAGCCCCAGCATTTT.

The chain has TRBV19 and TRBJ1-2, with unresolved D. Trimming removed 5 bases from V and 8 bases from J, with 12 bases in between. The germline V gene encodes CDR1 LNHDA and CDR2 SQIVND (reference sequence). The CDR3 runs to 12 residues. The CDR3 nucleotides read TGTGCCAGTAGTGTCCGGGAGGGAGGCTACACCTTC. It is translated as CASSVREGGYTF.

The chain has TRBV5-5 and TRBJ2-7; 9 nucleotides line up with TRBD1. With V trimmed by 4 bases and J by 6 bases, 5 bases remained unmatched. The CDR3 has 13 amino acids. Looked up from germline, CDR1 is SGHKS and CDR2 is YYEKEE (reference sequence). Written as DNA, the CDR3 is TGTGCCAGCAGCCTAGGGACAGGGATCGAGCAGTACTTC. Amino acid sequence: CASSLGTGIEQYF.

The rearrangement joins TRBV7-9 to TRBJ1-2; D is possibly TRBD1 (6 bases). The CDR3 is made up of 14 amino acids. CDR1 and CDR2 (germline): SEHNR, FQNEAQ (reference sequence). V was shortened by 5 bases and J by 8 bases, with 18 bases between the two germline ends. The CDR3 DNA reads as TGTGCCAGCAGCCAAGGGGGGGGGCTCGGCGGCTACACCTTC. As protein: CASSQGGGLGGYTF.

The chain couples TRBV4-1 to TRBJ2-1; 13 bases match TRBD2. From germline, CDR1 is MGHRA and CDR2 YSYEKL. The length of the CDR3 is 15 residues. With 1 base clipped from V and 9 bases from J, the junction kept 3 bases outside the gene matches. This CDR3 is CASSQGTSGRGEQFF. CDR3 DNA sequence: TGCGCCAGCAGCCAAGGGACTAGCGGGAGAGGTGAGCAGTTCTTC.

The chain carries TRBV5-5 and TRBJ2-7; 9 bases align to TRBD1. Germline values: CDR1 SGHKS, CDR2 YYEKEE (reference sequence). Trimming cost V 4 bases and J 6 bases; bases outside gene matches: 5. The CDR3 is 13 amino acids. CDR3 region: CASSVGQGFEQYF. The CDR3 coding sequence is TGTGCCAGCAGCGTGGGACAGGGATTCGAGCAGTACTTC. Based on the CDR3 plus reference TRBV5-5 and TRBJ2-7, the full variable domain is DAGVTQSPTHLIKTRGQQVTLRCSPISGHKSVSWYQQVLGQGPQFIFQYYEKEERGRGNFPDRFSARQFPNYSSELNVNALLLGDSALYLCASSVGQGFEQYFGPGTRLTVT.

The chain is built from TRBV5-1 and TRBJ1-6, with unresolved D. Germline CDR1 is SGHRS and CDR2 is YFSETQ. The CDR3 extends over 15 amino acids. Trimming shortened V by 0 bases and J by 5 bases, and 9 bases separated the two germline ends. CDR3 loop: CASSLDPANNSPLHF. DNA of the CDR3: TGCGCCAGCAGCTTGGATCCGGCTAATAATTCACCCCTCCACTTT.

V and J are TRBV6-6 and TRBJ2-3; 8 positions match TRBD1. The CDR3 is made up of 14 amino acids. With 7 bases clipped from V and 2 bases from J, the junction kept 5 bases outside the gene matches. Germline CDR1 MNHNY, CDR2 SVGAGI (reference sequence). CDR3 bases: TGTGCCAGCAATGACAGGGGCCCCACAGATACGCAGTATTTT. Its translation is CASNDRGPTDTQYF.

In this sample, this clone turned up a few times. J is TRBJ1-1 and V is TRBV7-2, with D hard to call. Germline CDR1 and CDR2: SGHTA and FQGNSA. V was trimmed by 5 bases and J by 1 base, leaving 11 bases between them. This CDR3 is built from 14 residues. CDR3 sequence: CASSDNPGNTEAFF. CDR3 bases: TGTGCCAGCAGCGATAATCCGGGGAACACTGAAGCTTTCTTT.

The chain combines TRBV7-9 with TRBJ1-2; D ambiguous. V lost 7 bases and J lost 5, with 17 bases in between. Germline CDR1 reads SEHNR; CDR2 reads FQNEAQ (reference sequence). This CDR3 is built from 14 residues. The CDR3 DNA is TGTGCCAGCACCCCAGACGGGTCCGAGTATGGCTACACCTTC. It codes for CASTPDGSEYGYTF.